Listed below are T cell receptor beta chains from one sample, sequenced in a study of early T cells in non-severe SARS-CoV-2 infection. TCRdb re-called the 5' RACE reads with MiXCR, one entry per CDR3 protein. The sample yields around 70,000 distinct CDR3 sequences, more than 9% seen once. The specimen was whole blood. The receptors were sampled from an adult who was a healthcare worker with PCR-confirmed SARS-CoV-2 infection or an uninfected control (not recorded which). Each CDR3 is given with its conserved first and last residue. A D gene is named only where the DNA matches it firmly. Clone size, where shown, is once, few, many, or a class for clones that have expanded.

clone_size	d_call	v_call	j_call	cdr3_aa	cdr3_nt
.	TRBD2	TRBV6-6	TRBJ2-5	CASSTRLASQETQYF	TGTGCCAGCAGCACCCGACTAGCATCCCAAGAGACCCAGTACTTC
.	.	TRBV7-3	TRBJ1-1	CASSLNGWDTEAFF	TGTGCCAGCAGCTTAAATGGCTGGGACACTGAAGCTTTCTTT
few	TRBD2	TRBV5-4	TRBJ2-7	CASSVVGGAYEQYF	TGTGCCAGCAGCGTTGTTGGGGGGGCCTACGAGCAGTACTTC
many	TRBD2	TRBV5-4	TRBJ2-1	CASSLSSGGRNEQFF	TGTGCCAGCAGCTTGTCTAGCGGGGGGCGGAATGAGCAGTTCTTC
many	TRBD1	TRBV11-2	TRBJ1-1	CASSLARQGANTEAFF	TGTGCCAGCAGCTTAGCCCGCCAGGGGGCGAACACTGAAGCTTTCTTT
few	.	TRBV7-2	TRBJ2-3	CASSFIRSSTDTQYF	TGTGCCAGCAGCTTCATCCGCTCTAGCACAGATACGCAGTATTTT
few	TRBD2	TRBV12-3/TRBV12-4	TRBJ2-5	CASSPNTGTSGAETQYF	TGTGCCAGCAGTCCTAACACCGGGACTAGCGGGGCGGAGACCCAGTACTTC
many	TRBD1	TRBV3-1	TRBJ2-7	CASSQATGGPYEQYF	TGTGCCAGCAGCCAGGCGACAGGGGGCCCCTACGAGCAGTACTTC
few	.	TRBV3-1	TRBJ1-3	CASSRKAAFSGNTIYF	TGTGCCAGCAGCCGAAAGGCGGCGTTTTCTGGAAACACCATATATTTT
few	.	TRBV6-1	TRBJ1-1	CASSDRDGPLRGTEAFF	TGTGCCAGCAGTGATAGGGACGGTCCCCTCCGAGGGACTGAAGCTTTCTTT
many	TRBD2	TRBV12-3/TRBV12-4	TRBJ2-1	CASSSRGGGGYNEQFF	TGTGCCAGCAGTTCCCGCGGGGGGGGCGGGTACAATGAGCAGTTCTTC
few	TRBD1	TRBV29-1	TRBJ2-7	CSVEDSTGTGVHEQYF	TGCAGCGTTGAAGATAGCACCGGGACAGGGGTGCACGAGCAGTACTTC
few	TRBD2	TRBV29-1	TRBJ2-5	CSSGIGVRGETQYF	TGCAGCAGCGGGATTGGGGTGCGGGGGGAGACCCAGTACTTC
many	TRBD1	TRBV6-5	TRBJ2-1	CASSYLGQGNNEQFF	TGTGCCAGCAGTTACCTGGGACAGGGGAACAATGAGCAGTTCTTC
.	.	TRBV10-3	TRBJ1-1	CAITRGDEAFF	TGTGCCATCACCCGGGGCGATGAAGCTTTCTTT
few	.	TRBV27	TRBJ2-3	CASRMGADTQYF	TGTGCCAGCAGAATGGGCGCAGATACGCAGTATTTT
few	TRBD1	TRBV10-2	TRBJ2-2	CASSWDRASTGELFF	TGCGCCAGCAGTTGGGACAGGGCGTCCACCGGGGAGCTGTTTTTT
.	.	TRBV5-1	TRBJ2-5	CASSFFGGQETQYF	TGCGCCAGCAGCTTCTTCGGGGGCCAAGAGACCCAGTACTTC
.	.	TRBV12-3/TRBV12-4	TRBJ1-1	CASDALVTEAFF	TGTGCCAGCGACGCTCTAGTCACTGAAGCTTTCTTT
.	.	TRBV6-6	TRBJ1-5	CASLQRQRNQPQHF	TGTGCCAGCCTCCAACGACAGCGGAATCAGCCCCAGCATTTT
.	TRBD1	TRBV5-1	TRBJ2-3	CASSYTGADTQYF	TGCGCCAGCAGCTACACAGGGGCAGATACGCAGTATTTT
few	TRBD1	TRBV12-3/TRBV12-4	TRBJ1-2	CASSRSRGAGGYTF	TGTGCCAGCAGTCGCTCCAGGGGGGCTGGGGGCTACACCTTC
many	.	TRBV11-2	TRBJ2-5	CASTTRSGRETQYF	TGTGCCAGCACTACGAGGTCCGGGAGAGAGACCCAGTACTTC
.	.	TRBV21-1	TRBJ1-1	CSDRGPLMNTEAFF	TGTTCTGACAGGGGGCCGTTAATGAACACTGAAGCTTTCTTT
many	.	TRBV30	TRBJ2-7	CAWDRISSYEQYF	TGTGCCTGGGACCGTATAAGCTCCTACGAGCAGTACTTC
many	TRBD2	TRBV5-1	TRBJ2-3	CASSLPIAGGPSDTQYF	TGCGCCAGCAGCTTGCCGATAGCGGGGGGGCCGTCGGATACGCAGTATTTT
.	.	TRBV29-1	TRBJ1-1	CSVRPLLNTEAFF	TGCAGCGTTCGACCTCTGCTGAACACTGAAGCTTTCTTT
few	.	TRBV19	TRBJ2-3	CASTPGTTDTQYF	TGTGCCAGCACTCCCGGGACAACAGATACGCAGTATTTT
many	TRBD1	TRBV27	TRBJ1-1	CASSPRTGVTEAFF	TGTGCCAGCAGTCCCAGAACAGGGGTCACTGAAGCTTTCTTT
few	.	TRBV10-2	TRBJ1-2	CASSEIPAEYGYTF	TGCGCCAGCAGTGAGATTCCCGCCGAATATGGCTACACCTTC
.	TRBD2	TRBV20-1	TRBJ2-1	CSARPSGGAYNEQFF	TGCAGTGCTAGACCTAGCGGGGGGGCCTACAATGAGCAGTTCTTC
few	.	TRBV11-2	TRBJ2-3	CASSLPPSDTQYF	TGTGCCAGCAGCTTACCCCCCTCGGATACGCAGTATTTT
.	.	TRBV30	TRBJ2-7	CAWSAGRSYEQYF	TGTGCCTGGAGTGCTGGACGGTCCTACGAGCAGTACTTC
.	.	TRBV2	TRBJ1-4	CASSDRAVGEKLFF	TGTGCCAGCAGTGACAGGGCCGTAGGTGAAAAACTGTTTTTT
.	TRBD1	TRBV6-1	TRBJ1-6	CASTSELGQGRTLHF	TGTGCCAGCACCTCGGAATTGGGACAGGGAAGAACCCTCCACTTT
few	TRBD2	TRBV2	TRBJ2-3	CASKLTSGAFTDTQYF	TGTGCCAGCAAACTAACTAGCGGAGCCTTCACAGATACGCAGTATTTT
many	.	TRBV4-2	TRBJ1-6	CASSQEMGSDSPLHF	TGTGCCAGCAGCCAAGAGATGGGATCTGATTCACCCCTCCACTTT
few	.	TRBV2	TRBJ1-1	CASIRMNTEAFF	TGTGCCAGCATTCGGATGAACACTGAAGCTTTCTTT
.	TRBD2	TRBV7-3	TRBJ2-3	CASSSSGEGDTQYF	TGTGCCAGCAGCTCCAGCGGGGAGGGGGATACGCAGTATTTT
.	TRBD1	TRBV11-3	TRBJ2-5	CASSLGQADQETQYF	TGTGCCAGCAGCTTGGGACAGGCCGACCAAGAGACCCAGTACTTC
few	TRBD1	TRBV12-5	TRBJ1-4	CASGFLTAGTGATNEKLFF	TGTGCTAGTGGTTTCCTCACAGCCGGGACAGGGGCAACTAATGAAAAACTGTTTTTT